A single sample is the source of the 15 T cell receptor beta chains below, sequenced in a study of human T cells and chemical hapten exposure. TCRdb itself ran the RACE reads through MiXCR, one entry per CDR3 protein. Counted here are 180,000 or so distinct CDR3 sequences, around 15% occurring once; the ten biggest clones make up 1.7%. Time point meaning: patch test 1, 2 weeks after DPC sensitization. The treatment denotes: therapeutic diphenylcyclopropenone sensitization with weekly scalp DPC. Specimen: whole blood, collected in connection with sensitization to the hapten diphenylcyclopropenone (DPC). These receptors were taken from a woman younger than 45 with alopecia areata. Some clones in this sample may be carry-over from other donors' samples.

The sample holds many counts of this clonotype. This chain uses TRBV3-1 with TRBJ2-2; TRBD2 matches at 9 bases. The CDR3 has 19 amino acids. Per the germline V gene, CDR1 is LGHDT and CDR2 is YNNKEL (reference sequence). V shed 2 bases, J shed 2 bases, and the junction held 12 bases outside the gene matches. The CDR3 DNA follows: TGTGCCAGCAGCCAATTTGGGATAGCGGGGGCATCAAACACCGGGGAGCTGTTTTTT. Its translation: CASSQFGIAGASNTGELFF.

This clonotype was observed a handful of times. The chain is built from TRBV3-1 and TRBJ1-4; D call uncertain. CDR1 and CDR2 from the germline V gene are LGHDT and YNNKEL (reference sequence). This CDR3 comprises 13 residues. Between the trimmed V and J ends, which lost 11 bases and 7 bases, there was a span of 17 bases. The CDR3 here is CAVLGRRIEKLFF. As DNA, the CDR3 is TGTGCCGTCCTTGGGCGCCGGATTGAAAAACTGTTTTTT.

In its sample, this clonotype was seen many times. The CDR3 protein is CASSPDRGVTDTQYF. CDR3 nucleotides: TGTGCCAGCAGCCCAGACAGGGGAGTTACAGATACGCAGTATTTT. The chain couples TRBV7-9 to TRBJ2-3; 8 bases line up with TRBD1. The germline V gene encodes CDR1 SEHNR and CDR2 FQNEAQ (reference sequence). With V trimmed by 5 bases and J by 3 bases, 7 bases remained unmatched. There are 15 residues in the CDR3.

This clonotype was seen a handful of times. The CDR3 region has the DNA TGTGCCAGCAGCTTTACAGGGGTTACTGAAGCTTTCTTT. Its protein product is CASSFTGVTEAFF. This chain uses TRBV7-8 with TRBJ1-1, with 7 nucleotides matching TRBD1. The CDR3 consists of 13 residues. J lost 5 bases, V lost 3 bases, and 3 bases had no gene match. Per germline, CDR1 SGHVS and CDR2 FQNEAQ.

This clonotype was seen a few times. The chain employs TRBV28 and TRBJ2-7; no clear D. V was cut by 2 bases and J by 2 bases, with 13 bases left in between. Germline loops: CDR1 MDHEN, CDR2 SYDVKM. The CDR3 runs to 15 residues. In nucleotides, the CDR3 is TGTGCCAGCAGTTTAATGGCAAATAACGCCTACGAGCAGTACTTC. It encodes CASSLMANNAYEQYF.

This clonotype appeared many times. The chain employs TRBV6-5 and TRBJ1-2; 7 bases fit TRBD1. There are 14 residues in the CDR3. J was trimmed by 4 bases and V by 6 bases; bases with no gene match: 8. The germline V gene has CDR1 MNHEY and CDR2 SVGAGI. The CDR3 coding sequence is TGTGCCAGCAGCCAGGGGGGGCTGGTCTATGGCTACACCTTC. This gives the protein CASSQGGLVYGYTF.

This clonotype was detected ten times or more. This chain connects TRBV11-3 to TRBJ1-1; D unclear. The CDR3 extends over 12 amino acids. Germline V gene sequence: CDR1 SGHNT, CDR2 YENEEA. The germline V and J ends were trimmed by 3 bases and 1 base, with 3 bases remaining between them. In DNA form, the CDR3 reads TGTGCCAGCAGCTTGTGGAACACTGAAGCTTTCTTT. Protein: CASSLWNTEAFF.

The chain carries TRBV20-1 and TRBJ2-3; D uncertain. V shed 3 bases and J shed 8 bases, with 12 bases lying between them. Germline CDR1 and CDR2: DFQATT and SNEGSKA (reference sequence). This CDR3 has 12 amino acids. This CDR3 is CSASSVSGTQYF. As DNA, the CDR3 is TGCAGTGCTAGTTCTGTTTCTGGTACGCAGTATTTT.

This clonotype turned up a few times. The CDR3 spells CASRSGGQGGRETQYF. The CDR3 DNA sequence: TGTGCCAGCAGATCCGGGGGACAGGGCGGTCGGGAGACCCAGTACTTC. V is TRBV6-5 and J is TRBJ2-5; 9 bases line up with TRBD1. The CDR3 runs to 16 residues. J lost 5 bases, V lost 6 bases, and 13 bases had no gene match. Germline CDR1 is MNHEY and CDR2 is SVGAGI.

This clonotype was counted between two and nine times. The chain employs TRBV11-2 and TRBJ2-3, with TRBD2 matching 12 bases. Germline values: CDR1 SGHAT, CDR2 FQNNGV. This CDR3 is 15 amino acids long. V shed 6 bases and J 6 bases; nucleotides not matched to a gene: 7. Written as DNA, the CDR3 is TGTGCCAGCAGACCACTAGCGGGGGGAGGTGATACGCAGTATTTT. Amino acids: CASRPLAGGGDTQYF.

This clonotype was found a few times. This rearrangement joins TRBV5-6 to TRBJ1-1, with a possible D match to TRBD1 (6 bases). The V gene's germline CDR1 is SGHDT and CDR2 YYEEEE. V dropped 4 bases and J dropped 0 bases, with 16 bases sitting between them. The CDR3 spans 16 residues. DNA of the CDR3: TGTGCCAGCAGCCCCGGGGATGGACAGCTGAACACTGAAGCTTTCTTT. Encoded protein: CASSPGDGQLNTEAFF.

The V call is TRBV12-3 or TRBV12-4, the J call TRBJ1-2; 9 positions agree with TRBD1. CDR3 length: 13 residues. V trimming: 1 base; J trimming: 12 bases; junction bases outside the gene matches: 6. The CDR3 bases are TGTGCCAGCAGTTTAGGGGGACAGGGCAGCCACACCTTC. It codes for CASSLGGQGSHTF.

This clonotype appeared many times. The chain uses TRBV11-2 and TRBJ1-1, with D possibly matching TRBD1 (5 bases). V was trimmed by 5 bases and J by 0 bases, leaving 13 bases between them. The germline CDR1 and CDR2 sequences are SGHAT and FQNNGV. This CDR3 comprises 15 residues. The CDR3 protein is CASSTRTGLNTEAFF. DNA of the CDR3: TGTGCCAGCAGCACACGGACGGGGCTGAACACTGAAGCTTTCTTT.

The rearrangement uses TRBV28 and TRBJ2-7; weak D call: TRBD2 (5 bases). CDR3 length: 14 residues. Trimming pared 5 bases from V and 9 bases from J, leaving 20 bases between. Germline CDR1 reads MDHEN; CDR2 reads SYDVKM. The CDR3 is CASSTRREGNGQYF. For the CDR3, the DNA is TGTGCCAGCAGTACCCGACGGGAAGGGAATGGGCAGTACTTC.

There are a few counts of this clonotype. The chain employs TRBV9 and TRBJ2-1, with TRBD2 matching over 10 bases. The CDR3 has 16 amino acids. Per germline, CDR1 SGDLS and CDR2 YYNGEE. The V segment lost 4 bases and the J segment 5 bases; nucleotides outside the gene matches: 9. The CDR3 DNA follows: TGTGCCAGCAGCCCAACCGGAGCGGGGGGGGACAATGAGCAGTTCTTC. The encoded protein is CASSPTGAGGDNEQFF.